This TCR beta chain derives from a study of blood T cell repertoires in COVID-19 (dated by TCRdb to the early 2020s). With regard to the full study: The collaborator samples originated in the United States, Italy and Spain and spanned the acute and convalescent phases of COVID-19. The material from the prospective study consisted of cDNA or gDNA derived from T cells, B-cell-depleted T cells, or PBMCs. Subjects who had been exposed to COVID-19, were actively infected with it, or had recovered from it provided the deeply sampled blood TCRbeta repertoires that made up the dataset. A freely available public database, intended as a resource for researchers studying the immune response to SARS-CoV-2, is where the repertoires were released. The samples were drawn from the first 160 participants of the ongoing ImmuneRACE study and from 1,254 subjects provided by 6 global collaborators. The sample metadata nearly always contained a de-identified subject ID, COVID-19 status, age in years and sex. HLA class I and class II types, where available, came from metadata supplied by the sample provider rather than from assay-based typing. Paper-wide results and their limitations: The quantity of clinical and demographic metadata differed by source and by participant and was supplied without curation.

A note on this clone: The specificity of this receptor is unknown. No much larger clone is present one base from it, and per-base qualities are unavailable.

V has 4 bases trimmed and J has 0 bases trimmed; junction bases matching no gene number 6. Taken from cysteine to phenylalanine, the CDR3 has 16 residues. Solely the CDR3 DNA is kept, with 48 bases framed from the first base. The germline V gene encodes CDR1 ENHRY and CDR2 SYGVKD. Each collaborating institution followed its own protocols to collect whole blood in K2EDTA tubes. Collaborator samples were shipped for TCRbeta analysis as frozen whole blood, isolated PBMCs, or DNA extracted from either sample type. TCRbeta CDR3 regions were amplified from genomic DNA by means of the immunoSEQ Assay, a bias-controlled multiplex PCR. The authors' analysis ran thus. Nucleated cell counts per sample were estimated from amplification of reference gene primers within the assay. Sequence reads were collapsed and filtered to measure the absolute abundance of every unique TCRbeta CDR3 rearrangement. Productive Simpson clonality was computed per sample as the square root of Simpson's diversity index over productive rearrangements. TCRdb took over this immuneACCESS table, retaining in-frame rearrangements with V and J assigned. Such tables are incomplete; in checked studies, under half of the missing clones stem from an unresolved V gene, and the remainder is unexplained. V and J calls plus clone size are reproduced from that table; the DNA served to infer D and trimming. The sample has about 45,000 clones on record, approximately 86% of them singletons. Of the sample, 31% falls within the top ten clones.

Material: peripheral blood. Rearrangement joined TRBV10-3 to TRBJ1-3, with 7 central nucleotides matching TRBD1. The clonotype was recovered from an elderly woman with acute or convalescent COVID-19. The CDR3 amino acid sequence is: CAISVGTATSGNTIYF. The sequenced DNA is TGTGCCATCAGTGTGGGGACAGCGACCTCTGGAAACACCATATATTTT.